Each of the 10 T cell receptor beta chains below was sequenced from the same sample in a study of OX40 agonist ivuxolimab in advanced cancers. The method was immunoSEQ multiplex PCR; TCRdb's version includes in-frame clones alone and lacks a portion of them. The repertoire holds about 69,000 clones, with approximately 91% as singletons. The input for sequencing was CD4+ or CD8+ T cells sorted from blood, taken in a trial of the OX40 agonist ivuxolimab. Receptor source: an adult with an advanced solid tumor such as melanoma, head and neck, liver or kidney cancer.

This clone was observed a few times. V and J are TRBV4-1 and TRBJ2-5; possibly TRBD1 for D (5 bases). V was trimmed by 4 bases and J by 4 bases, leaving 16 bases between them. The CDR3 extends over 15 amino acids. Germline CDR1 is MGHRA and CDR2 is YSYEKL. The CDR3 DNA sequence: TGCGCCAGCAGCCGGGGCCCCGAAGGTGGAGAGACCCAGTACTTC. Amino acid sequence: CASSRGPEGGETQYF.

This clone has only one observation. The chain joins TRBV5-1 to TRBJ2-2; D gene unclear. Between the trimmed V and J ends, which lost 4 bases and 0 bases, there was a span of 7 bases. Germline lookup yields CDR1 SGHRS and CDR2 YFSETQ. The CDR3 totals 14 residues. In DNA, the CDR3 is TGCGCCAGCAGCACCGACCCGAACACCGGGGAGCTGTTTTTT. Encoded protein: CASSTDPNTGELFF.

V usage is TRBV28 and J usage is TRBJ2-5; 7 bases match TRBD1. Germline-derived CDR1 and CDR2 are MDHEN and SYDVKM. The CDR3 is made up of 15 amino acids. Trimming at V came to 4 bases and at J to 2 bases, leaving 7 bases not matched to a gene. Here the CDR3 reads CASSSDRSQQETQYF. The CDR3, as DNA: TGTGCCAGCAGTTCGGACAGGTCCCAACAAGAGACCCAGTACTTC.

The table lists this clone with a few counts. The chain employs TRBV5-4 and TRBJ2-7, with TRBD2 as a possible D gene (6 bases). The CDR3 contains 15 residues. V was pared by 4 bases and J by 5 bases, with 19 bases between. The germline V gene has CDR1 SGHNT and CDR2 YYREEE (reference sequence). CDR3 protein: CASSAGGPERDEQYF. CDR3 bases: TGTGCCAGCAGCGCCGGGGGACCGGAGAGGGACGAGCAGTACTTC.

The CDR3 reads CASSSFGTAYEQYF. In DNA form, the CDR3 reads TGTGCCAGCAGCTCTTTCGGGACGGCCTACGAGCAGTACTTC. The chain uses TRBV11-2 and TRBJ2-7, with D perhaps TRBD1 or TRBD2 (5 bases each). The CDR3 has 14 residues. CDR1 and CDR2 from the germline V gene are SGHAT and FQNNGV. Trimming shortened V by 4 bases and J by 2 bases, and 12 bases separated the two germline ends.

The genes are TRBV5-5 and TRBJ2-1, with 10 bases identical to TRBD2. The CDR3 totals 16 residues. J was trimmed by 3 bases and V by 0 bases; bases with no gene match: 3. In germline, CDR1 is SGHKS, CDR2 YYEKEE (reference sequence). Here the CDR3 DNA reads TGTGCCAGCAGCTTGGAACTAGCGGGATACTACAATGAGCAGTTCTTC. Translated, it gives CASSLELAGYYNEQFF.

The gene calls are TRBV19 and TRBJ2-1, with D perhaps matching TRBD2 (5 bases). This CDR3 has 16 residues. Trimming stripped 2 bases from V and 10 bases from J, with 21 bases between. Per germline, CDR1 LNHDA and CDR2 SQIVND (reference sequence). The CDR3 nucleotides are TGTGCCAGTAGTATATCCCCGGGGTCCCGGATCAGAGAGCAGTTCTTC. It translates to CASSISPGSRIREQFF.

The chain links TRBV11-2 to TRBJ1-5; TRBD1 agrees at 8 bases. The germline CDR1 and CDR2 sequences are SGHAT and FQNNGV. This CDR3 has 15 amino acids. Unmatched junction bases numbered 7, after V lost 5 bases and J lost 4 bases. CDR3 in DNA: TGTGCCAGCAGCACCCAGGACAGGGTGAATCAGCCCCAGCATTTT. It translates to CASSTQDRVNQPQHF.

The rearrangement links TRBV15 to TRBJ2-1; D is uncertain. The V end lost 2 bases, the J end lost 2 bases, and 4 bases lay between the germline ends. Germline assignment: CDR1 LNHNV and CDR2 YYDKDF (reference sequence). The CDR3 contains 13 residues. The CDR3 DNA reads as TGTGCCACCAGCAGACCCCCCTACAATGAGCAGTTCTTC. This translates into CATSRPPYNEQFF.

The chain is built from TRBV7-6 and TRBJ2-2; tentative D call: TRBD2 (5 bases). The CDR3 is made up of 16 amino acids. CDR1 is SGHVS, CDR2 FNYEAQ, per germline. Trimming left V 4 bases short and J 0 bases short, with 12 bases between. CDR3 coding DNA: TGTGCCAGCAGCTCCCGGCCTAGCTCGAACACCGGGGAGCTGTTTTTT. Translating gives CASSSRPSSNTGELFF.